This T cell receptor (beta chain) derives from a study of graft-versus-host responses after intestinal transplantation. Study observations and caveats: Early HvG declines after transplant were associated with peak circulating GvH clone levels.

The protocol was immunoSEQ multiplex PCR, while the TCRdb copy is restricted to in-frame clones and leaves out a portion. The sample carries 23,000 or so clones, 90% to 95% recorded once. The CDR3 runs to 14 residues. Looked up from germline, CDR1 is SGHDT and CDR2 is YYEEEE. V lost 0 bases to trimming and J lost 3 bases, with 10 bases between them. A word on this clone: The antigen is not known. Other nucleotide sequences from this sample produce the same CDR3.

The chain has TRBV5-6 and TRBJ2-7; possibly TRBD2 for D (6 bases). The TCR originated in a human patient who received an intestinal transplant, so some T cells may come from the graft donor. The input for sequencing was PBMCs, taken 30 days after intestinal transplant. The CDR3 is CASSLAGASYEQYF. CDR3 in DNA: TGTGCCAGCAGCTTGGCGGGAGCTAGCTACGAGCAGTACTTC. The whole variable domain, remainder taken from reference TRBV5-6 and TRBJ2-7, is DAGVTQSPTHLIKTRGQQVTLRCSPKSGHDTVSWYQQALGQGPQFIFQYYEEEERQRGNFPDRFSGHQFPNYSSELNVNALLLGDSALYLCASSLAGASYEQYFGPGTRLTVT.